This paragraph reports one TCR beta chain. Profiling relied on immunoSEQ multiplex PCR, and the TCRdb table lists in-frame clones only, not all of them. The sample carries about 150,000 clones, approximately 90% recorded once. The CDR3 sequence is 14 residues long. Germline V gives CDR1 SGHVS, CDR2 FQNEAQ. After removal of 3 bases from V and 7 bases from J, the junction contained 6 bases not matched to a gene. This sample is part of a study of T cell responses to AZD1222 COVID-19 vaccine. The source of this sequence is an adult in good health. The chain has TRBV7-8 and TRBJ2-1; 7 bases fit TRBD1. This material consisted of peripheral blood, taken on day 0 of AZD1222 vaccination. CDR3 sequence reads: CASSFIGQANEQFF. The CDR3 bases are TGTGCCAGCAGCTTTATAGGACAGGCTAATGAGCAGTTCTTC.